What follows are 15 T cell receptor beta chains derived from one specimen sequenced in a study of blood T cell repertoires in COVID-19. Profiled with immunoSEQ multiplex PCR; TCRdb holds only in-frame clones, not every one. Here the sample spans approximately 230,000 clones, around nine tenths being singletons. The sequenced sample was PBMCs or T cells enriched from blood (not recorded which). The source of these receptors is a woman aged 18-29 years who had recovered from COVID-19.

The J gene is TRBJ1-1, the V gene TRBV5-1; possibly TRBD1 for D (5 bases). The CDR3 contains 14 residues. V lost 0 bases and J 3 bases, leaving 9 bases between the germline ends. Germline V gives CDR1 SGHRS, CDR2 YFSETQ. The CDR3 spells CASSLAGGDTEAFF. The CDR3 nucleotides are TGCGCCAGCAGCTTGGCCGGGGGGGACACTGAAGCTTTCTTT. The complete variable domain, with remaining parts taken from reference TRBV5-1 and TRBJ1-1, reads KAGVTQTPRYLIKTRGQQVTLSCSPISGHRSVSWYQQTPGQGLQFLFEYFSETQRNKGNFPGRFSGRQFSNSRSEMNVSTLELGDSALYLCASSLAGGDTEAFFGQGTRLTVV.

The chain joins TRBV28 to TRBJ1-6; 9 bases agree with TRBD1. The V gene's germline CDR1 is MDHEN and CDR2 SYDVKM. The CDR3 is made up of 13 amino acids. J gave up 8 bases and V 8 bases, and 4 bases lay outside the gene matches. CDR3 DNA sequence: TGTGCCAGCGGAGGGACAGGGTATTCACCCCTCCACTTT. This translates into CASGGTGYSPLHF.

The V and J genes are TRBV7-3 and TRBJ1-1; 8 nucleotides align to TRBD1. The CDR3 totals 13 residues. Trimming cost V 5 bases and J 4 bases; bases outside gene matches: 3. Germline V gene sequence: CDR1 SGHTA, CDR2 FQGTGA. CDR3 amino acids: CASSRDRGTEAFF. The CDR3 DNA follows: TGTGCCAGCAGCCGCGACAGGGGCACTGAAGCTTTCTTT. Supplemented by reference TRBV7-3 and TRBJ1-1, the full variable domain reads GAGVSQTPSNKVTEKGKYVELRCDPISGHTALYWYRQSLGQGPEFLIYFQGTGAADDSGLPNDRFFAVRPEGSVSTLKIQRTERGDSAVYLCASSRDRGTEAFFGQGTRLTVV.

Comments on this clone: One end of the junction varies from germline; a read error may be responsible. This chain joins TRBV10-2 and TRBJ2-4, with D possibly being TRBD1 (6 bases). CDR1 is WSHSY, CDR2 SAAADI, per germline. CDR3 length: 13 residues. CDR3 DNA sequence: TGCGCCAGCAGGGGGGACACGGAAAAAATTCAGTACTTC. Protein product: CASRGDTEKIQYF.

The V and J genes are TRBV9 and TRBJ1-5; TRBD1 aligns across 8 bases. V lost 0 bases and J lost 2; bases outside the gene matches: 1. This CDR3 has 15 amino acids. Germline CDR1 and CDR2: SGDLS and YYNGEE. The CDR3 nucleotides are TGTGCCAGCAGCGTAGAGGGACAGGGCAATCAGCCCCAGCATTTT. This gives the protein CASSVEGQGNQPQHF. The full variable domain, its missing parts supplied by reference TRBV9 and TRBJ1-5, is DSGVTQTPKHLITATGQRVTLRCSPRSGDLSVYWYQQSLDQGLQFLIQYYNGEERAKGNILERFSAQQFPDLHSELNLSSLELGDSALYFCASSVEGQGNQPQHFGDGTRLSIL.

The genes are TRBV5-4 and TRBJ1-1; D may be TRBD1 (5 bases). Per the germline V gene, CDR1 is SGHNT and CDR2 is YYREEE (reference sequence). Trimming shortened V by 0 bases and J by 3 bases, and 15 bases separated the two germline ends. The CDR3 has 16 residues. Here the CDR3 reads CASSLDGRGTHTEAFF. The DNA for the CDR3 is TGTGCCAGCAGCTTGGATGGACGGGGGACGCACACTGAAGCTTTCTTT.

The chain links TRBV28 to TRBJ2-1; D might be TRBD1 (5 bases). Germline assignment: CDR1 MDHEN and CDR2 SYDVKM. The CDR3 contains 16 residues. Trimming stripped 2 bases from V and 0 bases from J, with 11 bases between. The CDR3 DNA reads as TGTGCCAGCAGTTTAATCTTCAGGGCCTCCTACAATGAGCAGTTCTTC. This gives the protein CASSLIFRASYNEQFF.

In nucleotides, the CDR3 is TGTGCCAGCAGTTTACAGGCCGGTCAGCCCCAGCATTTT. Translating gives CASSLQAGQPQHF. The chain uses TRBV12-3 or TRBV12-4 and TRBJ1-5; D gene ambiguous. The CDR3 runs 13 residues. The V end was cut by 2 bases, the J end by 6 bases, with 8 bases between.

The rearrangement uses TRBV12-3 or TRBV12-4 and TRBJ2-2, with 7 bases fitting TRBD1. CDR3 length equals 13 residues. The ends lost 6 bases at V and 7 bases at J; junction bases unmatched: 5. The CDR3 nucleotides read TGTGCCAGCAGCCAAGGGGGCCGCGGGGAGCTGTTTTTT. Protein product: CASSQGGRGELFF.

The chain links TRBV9 to TRBJ1-6, with TRBD1 identical over 11 bases. V lost 5 bases to trimming and J lost 10 bases; unmatched junction nucleotides: 5. Germline V gene sequence: CDR1 SGDLS, CDR2 YYNGEE. This CDR3 contains 14 residues. The CDR3 DNA is TGTGCCAGCAGTGAGGGACAGGGGGACTCACCCCTCCACTTT. This encodes CASSEGQGDSPLHF. Variable domain in full (rest from reference TRBV9 and TRBJ1-6): DSGVTQTPKHLITATGQRVTLRCSPRSGDLSVYWYQQSLDQGLQFLIQYYNGEERAKGNILERFSAQQFPDLHSELNLSSLELGDSALYFCASSEGQGDSPLHFGNGTRLTVT.

The rearrangement joins TRBV4-3 to TRBJ2-7, with a possible D match to TRBD1 (6 bases). The CDR3 has 15 amino acids. CDR1 is LGHNA, CDR2 YSLEER, per germline. V was trimmed by 0 bases and J by 0 bases, leaving 9 bases between them. CDR3 nucleotide sequence: TGCGCCAGCAGCCAAGATACAGGGAGCTCCTACGAGCAGTACTTC. Translation: CASSQDTGSSYEQYF.

J is TRBJ2-2 and V is TRBV4-1; D is possibly TRBD2 (6 bases). V lost 4 bases and J 5 bases, leaving 17 bases between the germline ends. This CDR3 contains 16 residues. Germline V gene data show CDR1 as MGHRA and CDR2 as YSYEKL. CDR3 sequence reads: CASSRSRDSYTGELFF. The CDR3 DNA follows: TGCGCCAGCAGCCGAAGCCGGGACTCATATACCGGGGAGCTGTTTTTT.

This rearrangement joins TRBV4-1 to TRBJ2-1; TRBD2 matches at 11 bases. CDR3 size: 17 residues. The trim removed 0 bases at V and 8 bases at J, leaving 9 bases unmatched. Looked up from germline, CDR1 is MGHRA and CDR2 is YSYEKL. DNA for the CDR3: TGCGCCAGCAGCCAAGATCGAGGGACTAGCGGTGTAGATGAGCAGTTCTTC. It translates to CASSQDRGTSGVDEQFF.

The genes are TRBV10-3 and TRBJ2-3; D might be TRBD2 (5 bases). Germline CDR1 is ENHRY and CDR2 is SYGVKD. Deletions cut 8 bases from V and 0 bases from J, with 15 bases between. The CDR3 totals 15 residues. CDR3 region: CAICATRTSTDTQYF. For the CDR3, the DNA is TGTGCCATCTGCGCGACGCGGACTAGCACAGATACGCAGTATTTT.

The V and J genes are TRBV7-2 and TRBJ2-1; D perhaps matches TRBD1 (5 bases). Trimming stripped 2 bases from V and 6 bases from J, with 8 bases between. Germline V lookup: CDR1 SGHTA, CDR2 FQGNSA. The CDR3 extends over 13 amino acids. The CDR3 loop reads CASSLYRTNEQFF. The CDR3 DNA sequence: TGTGCCAGCAGCTTATACAGGACCAATGAGCAGTTCTTC.